This T cell receptor (beta chain) was captured in a study of PD-1 blockade in mismatch repair-deficient tumors. The CDR3 runs 16 residues. Per the germline V gene, CDR1 is SGDLS and CDR2 is YYNGEE. V shed 4 bases and J shed 2 bases, with 16 bases lying between them. Here immunoSEQ multiplex PCR was the method, and the copy in TCRdb shows in-frame clones only, minus some. Here the sample spans some 120,000 clones, approximately 80% being singletons. This receptor was obtained from an adult with mismatch repair-deficient cancer. The rearrangement joins TRBV9 to TRBJ2-1; D is perhaps TRBD2 (6 bases). This material consisted of peripheral blood, taken 60 to 65 weeks after starting pembrolizumab. The CDR3 region is CASSPTEGGAYNEQFF. The CDR3 DNA reads TGTGCCAGCAGCCCCACCGAAGGAGGGGCCTACAATGAGCAGTTCTTC.